These 17 T cell receptor beta chains share one sample of origin, sequenced in a study of T cell clusters in autoimmune cytopenias. Multiplex touch-down PCR amplified TRB using TRB-A and TRB-B pools in one tube. Using the multiplex PCR reads, TCRdb records one entry per CDR3 protein without DNA. The listing records about 12,000 distinct CDR3 sequences. TRB was amplified from about 270 ng of peripheral blood genomic DNA per sample. Sequencing used peripheral blood. These receptor sequences come from a human donor with an autoimmune cytopenia or autoimmune hepatitis (not recorded which).

The genes are TRBV27 and TRBJ2-1; TCRdb's assignment of TRBD1 cannot be checked, as there is no DNA. Germline-derived CDR1 and CDR2 are MNHEY and SMNVEV (reference sequence). This CDR3 is 13 amino acids long. The CDR3: CASRTTDYNEQFF.

By frequency, this clonotype is medium-sized (0.01 to 0.1%). J is TRBJ2-1 and V is TRBV29-1; TCRdb proposes TRBD2, but this gene call is untestable without DNA. CDR3 length: 19 residues. Per germline, CDR1 SQVTM and CDR2 ANQGSEA. The CDR3 region is CSVLSTSGLLRRSYNEQFF.

The chain couples TRBV6-1 to TRBJ2-1; TCRdb's D call, TRBD2, is unchecked because there is no DNA. This CDR3 comprises 14 residues. Germline V gives CDR1 MNHNS, CDR2 SASEGT. The CDR3 here is CAISDPRGRDEQFF.

This clonotype is deemed medium-sized by its frequency. The chain has TRBV12-3 or TRBV12-4 and TRBJ2-3; the D gene TCRdb calls, TRBD1, cannot be checked with no DNA. The CDR3 is 15 residues long. The chain's CDR3 is CASSFHRALADTQYF.

J is TRBJ2-1 and V is TRBV6-1; TCRdb calls TRBD1, which cannot be checked without DNA. The CDR3 loop spans 16 amino acids. CDR1 is MNHNS, CDR2 SASEGT, per germline. CDR3 loop: CASRKAGTGTIYEQFF.

This chain joins TRBV5-1 and TRBJ2-5; TCRdb outputs TRBD1, but without DNA this stays unchecked. This CDR3 spans 14 amino acids. Germline V lookup: CDR1 SGHRS, CDR2 YFSETQ. The chain's CDR3 is CASSSDSGVETQYF.

This sequence joins TRBV6-2 or TRBV6-3 and TRBJ2-1; checking the TCRdb D call of TRBD2 is not possible without DNA. The CDR3 has 16 residues. In germline, CDR1 is MNHEY, CDR2 SVGEGT. The CDR3 protein is CASSYSGLAGGNEQFF.

This clonotype is classed as medium-sized by frequency. The chain has TRBV30 and TRBJ2-3; the TRBD1 assignment by TCRdb is unverifiable without DNA. The CDR3 is 14 residues long. CDR1 GTSNPN and CDR2 SVGIG come from the germline V gene (reference sequence). The CDR3 sequence: CAWSATGGPDTQYF. Full variable domain (missing parts from reference TRBV30 and TRBJ2-3): SQTIHQWPATLVQPVGSPLSLECTVEGTSNPNLYWYRQAAGRGLQLLFYSVGIGQISSEVPQNLSASRPQDRQFILSSKKLLLSDSGFYLCAWSATGGPDTQYFGPGTRLTVL.

The rearrangement joins TRBV19 to TRBJ2-7; the D call of TRBD2 rests on TCRdb alone, since no DNA is present to check it. Germline V gene lookup returns CDR1 LNHDA and CDR2 SQIVND (reference sequence). The CDR3 has 14 residues. CDR3 loop: CASRNSGNTYEQYF. The full variable domain, its missing parts supplied by reference TRBV19 and TRBJ2-7, is DGGITQSPKYLFRKEGQNVTLSCEQNLNHDAMYWYRQDPGQGLRLIYYSQIVNDFQKGDIAEGYSVSREKKESFPLTVTSAQKNPTAFYLCASRNSGNTYEQYFGPGTRLTVT.

This chain connects TRBV19 to TRBJ1-3. Germline CDR1 is LNHDA and CDR2 is SQIVND (reference sequence). The CDR3 has 15 residues. Here the CDR3 reads CASRGPPSSGNTIYF.

The chain employs TRBV29-1 and TRBJ2-5; TCRdb's assignment of TRBD2 cannot be checked, as there is no DNA. Per germline, CDR1 SQVTM and CDR2 ANQGSEA. This CDR3 is 14 amino acids long. The CDR3 sequence: CSVGGLAGRETQYF.

This clonotype is identified as medium-sized from frequency. The chain is built from TRBV15 and TRBJ1-2; absent DNA, TCRdb's TRBD1 call cannot be checked. The CDR3 sequence is 15 residues long. Germline V gives CDR1 LNHNV, CDR2 YYDKDF (reference sequence). This CDR3 reads CATSRDRGVHYGYTF.

The chain uses TRBV19 and TRBJ1-5; lacking DNA, the TRBD1 call made by TCRdb goes unchecked. This CDR3 is 15 amino acids long. Germline values: CDR1 LNHDA, CDR2 SQIVND (reference sequence). The CDR3 region is CASSIKQGASQPQHF.

Measured by frequency, this clonotype is medium-sized. The genes are TRBV6-6 and TRBJ2-3; TCRdb's D gene call, TRBD2, goes unchecked for lack of DNA. The CDR3 consists of 14 residues. Germline V CDR1 and CDR2: MNHNY, SVGAGI (reference sequence). The CDR3 loop is CASMGLLSTDTQYF.

This clonotype is deemed medium-sized by its frequency. The V and J genes are TRBV30 and TRBJ2-2; TCRdb calls TRBD1, which cannot be checked without DNA. The length of the CDR3 is 14 residues. The germline CDR1 and CDR2 sequences are GTSNPN and SVGIG (reference sequence). CDR3 in amino acids: CACPRRGNTGELFF.

The rearrangement links TRBV6-5 to TRBJ1-3. CDR3 length: 15 residues. Per the germline V gene, CDR1 is MNHEY and CDR2 is SVGAGI. Here the CDR3 reads CASRAFISSGNTIYF.

The chain couples TRBV20-1 to TRBJ2-1; TCRdb designates TRBD1, a call that cannot be tested without DNA. The CDR3 has 11 residues. Germline CDR1 and CDR2: DFQATT and SNEGSKA (reference sequence). The CDR3 protein is CSATGGNEQFF.